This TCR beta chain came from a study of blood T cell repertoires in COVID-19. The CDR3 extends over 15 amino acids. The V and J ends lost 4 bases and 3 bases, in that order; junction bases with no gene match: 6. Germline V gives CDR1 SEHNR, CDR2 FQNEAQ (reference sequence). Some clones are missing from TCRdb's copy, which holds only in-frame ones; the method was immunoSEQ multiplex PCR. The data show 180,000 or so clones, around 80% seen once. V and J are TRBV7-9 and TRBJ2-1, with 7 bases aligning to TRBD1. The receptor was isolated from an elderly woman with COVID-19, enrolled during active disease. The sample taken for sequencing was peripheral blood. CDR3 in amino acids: CASSWTGSSYNEQFF. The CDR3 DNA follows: TGTGCCAGCAGCTGGACAGGCTCAAGCTACAATGAGCAGTTCTTC.